This T cell receptor beta chain was retrieved from a study of chemoradiotherapy in HPV16-positive cancers. Details on this clone: Antigen specificity is unknown.

Study-level results: For HPV16-positive patients, expanding HPV-responsive T cells associated with longer recurrence-free survival.

V dropped 2 bases and J dropped 2 bases, with 13 bases sitting between them. CDR1 MNHNY and CDR2 SVGAGI come from the germline V gene (reference sequence). CDR3 length: 15 residues. Sequenced by immunoSEQ multiplex PCR; TCRdb stores in-frame clones only, minus some. The table has about 15,000 clones, approximately 86% seen once; the top ten hold around 3.8%. This chain links TRBV6-6 with TRBJ2-7; maybe TRBD2 (6 bases). Sample: blood, taken from a patient who underwent chemoradiotherapy. This TCR derives from a human donor with HPV-associated anogenital cancer. For the CDR3, the DNA is TGTGCCAGCAGTTACGGCGGGGCGACTGCCTACGAGCAGTACTTC. As protein: CASSYGGATAYEQYF.